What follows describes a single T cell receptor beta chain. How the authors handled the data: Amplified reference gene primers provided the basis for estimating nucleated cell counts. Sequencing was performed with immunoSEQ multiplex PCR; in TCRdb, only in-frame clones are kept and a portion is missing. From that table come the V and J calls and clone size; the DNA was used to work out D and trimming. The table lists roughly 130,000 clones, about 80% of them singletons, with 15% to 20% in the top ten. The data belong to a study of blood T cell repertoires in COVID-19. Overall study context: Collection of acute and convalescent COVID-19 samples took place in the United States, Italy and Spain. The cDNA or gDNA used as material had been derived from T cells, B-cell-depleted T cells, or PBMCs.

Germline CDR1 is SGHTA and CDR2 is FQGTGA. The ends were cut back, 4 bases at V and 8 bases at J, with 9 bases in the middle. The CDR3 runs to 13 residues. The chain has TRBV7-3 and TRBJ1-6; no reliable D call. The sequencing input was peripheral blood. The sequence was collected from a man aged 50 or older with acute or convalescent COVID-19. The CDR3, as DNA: TGTGCCAGCAGCTGGAACAGAGATTCACCCCTCCACTTT. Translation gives CASSWNRDSPLHF. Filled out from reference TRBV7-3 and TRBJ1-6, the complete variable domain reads GAGVSQTPSNKVTEKGKYVELRCDPISGHTALYWYRQSLGQGPEFLIYFQGTGAADDSGLPNDRFFAVRPEGSVSTLKIQRTERGDSAVYLCASSWNRDSPLHFGNGTRLTVT.